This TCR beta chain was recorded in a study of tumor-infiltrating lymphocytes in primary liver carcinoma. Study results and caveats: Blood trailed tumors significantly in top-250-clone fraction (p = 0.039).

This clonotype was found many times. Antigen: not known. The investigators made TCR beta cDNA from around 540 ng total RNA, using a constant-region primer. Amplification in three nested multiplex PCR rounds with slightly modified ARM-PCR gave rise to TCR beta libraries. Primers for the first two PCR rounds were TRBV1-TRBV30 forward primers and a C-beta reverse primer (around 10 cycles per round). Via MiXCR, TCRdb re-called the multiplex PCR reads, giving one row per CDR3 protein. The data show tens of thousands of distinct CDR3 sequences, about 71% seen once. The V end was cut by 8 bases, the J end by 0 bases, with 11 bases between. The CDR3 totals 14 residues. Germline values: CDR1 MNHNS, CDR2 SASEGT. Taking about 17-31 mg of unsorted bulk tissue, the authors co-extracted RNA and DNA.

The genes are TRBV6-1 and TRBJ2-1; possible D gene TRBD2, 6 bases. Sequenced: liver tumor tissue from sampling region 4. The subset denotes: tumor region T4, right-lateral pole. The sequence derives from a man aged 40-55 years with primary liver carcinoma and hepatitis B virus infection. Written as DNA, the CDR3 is TGTGCCAGCGACTTGGGGGGCTCCTACAATGAGCAGTTCTTC. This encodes CASDLGGSYNEQFF.